This T cell receptor beta chain derives from a study of identical twins. With regard to this clonotype: Its antigen is as yet unknown.

Each donor was a healthy Caucasian. General observations from the study: Excess twin sharing in beta out-of-frame sequences was weaker. The models systematically underestimated how much out-of-frame TCR alpha was shared in monozygotic twins. Part of the zero-insertion signal could reflect confounding by invariant MAIT and iNKT cells.

This CDR3 is 16 amino acids long. Germline-derived CDR1 and CDR2 are SGHDN and FVKESK. V was cut by 0 bases and J by 4 bases, with 14 bases left in between. Using its own MiXCR run on the 5' RACE reads, TCRdb lists one record per CDR3 protein. The sample yields 350,000 or so distinct CDR3 sequences, approximately 13% seen once. This same sample was also part of a study on yellow fever vaccine responses in identical twins.

This rearrangement joins TRBV14 to TRBJ2-3, with no clear D. The sample was CD8+ T cells sorted from blood. The clonotype was recovered from a woman aged 18-29 years in good health. The CDR3 spells CASSQDNGYPADTQYF. Here the CDR3 DNA reads TGTGCCAGCAGCCAAGATAACGGGTACCCGGCAGATACGCAGTATTTT.